A single sample is the source of the 25 T cell receptor beta chains below, sequenced in a study of early T cells in non-severe SARS-CoV-2 infection (dated by TCRdb to about 2021). Libraries were made using 5' RACE. The sequencer was a NextSeq 500. TCRdb redid the processing of the public reads, applying fastp at Q25 and MiXCR, and retained in-frame beta chains. Each entry is one CDR3 protein sequence, shown with its most common DNA and genes. The sample records about 64,000 distinct CDR3 sequences, roughly 21% of which are singletons. The ten largest make up 16% of the sample. Sequences were derived from whole blood, sampled at baseline. These receptors were obtained from an adult who was a healthcare worker with PCR-confirmed SARS-CoV-2 infection or an uninfected control (not recorded which).

The chain employs TRBV3-1 and TRBJ2-1; TRBD2 agrees at 13 bases. The CDR3 consists of 14 residues. Per the germline V gene, CDR1 is LGHDT and CDR2 is YNNKEL (reference sequence). Losses at the gene ends were 5 bases for V and 7 bases for J; bases not matched to a gene: 2. The DNA for the CDR3 is TGTGCCAGCAGCTTGACTAGCGGGGGGAATGAGCAGTTCTTC. Its protein is CASSLTSGGNEQFF.

This clonotype was recorded a few times. The chain uses TRBV10-3 and TRBJ1-6, with 10 bases identical to TRBD1. Germline V gene sequence: CDR1 ENHRY, CDR2 SYGVKD. Trimming at V came to 6 bases and at J to 10 bases, leaving 9 bases not matched to a gene. This CDR3 has 15 amino acids. CDR3 coding DNA: TGTGCCATCAGCTTGAGGGACAGGGGTGAATCACCCCTCCACTTT. Translation: CAISLRDRGESPLHF.

There are a few counts of this clonotype. The chain has TRBV7-2 and TRBJ2-3; 7 bases agree with TRBD2. The CDR3 is 15 residues long. Germline V gene data show CDR1 as SGHTA and CDR2 as FQGNSA. V shed 7 bases and J 3 bases; nucleotides not matched to a gene: 10. The CDR3 DNA is TGTGCCAGCACCTTCCAGCGGGGACGGACAGATACGCAGTATTTT. Its translation is CASTFQRGRTDTQYF.

The chain combines TRBV20-1 with TRBJ1-6; D is ambiguous. This CDR3 has 15 amino acids. The germline V gene encodes CDR1 DFQATT and CDR2 SNEGSKA (reference sequence). V shed 0 bases and J shed 5 bases, with 11 bases lying between them. DNA of the CDR3: TGCAGTGCTAGAGATGGCGCAGGAAATAATTCACCCCTCCACTTT. Translated, it gives CSARDGAGNNSPLHF.

V is TRBV3-1 and J is TRBJ2-2; D might be TRBD2 (5 bases). Germline V gene data show CDR1 as LGHDT and CDR2 as YNNKEL (reference sequence). This CDR3 region has 12 residues. Trimming left V 4 bases short and J 7 bases short, with 7 bases between. The DNA for the CDR3 is TGTGCCAGCAGCCGAGGGTACGGGGAGCTGTTTTTT. This sequence encodes CASSRGYGELFF.

This clonotype was seen a few times. V and J are TRBV7-9 and TRBJ1-2; tentative D call: TRBD1 (5 bases). V gave up 5 bases and J gave up 4 bases, with 17 bases separating them. This CDR3 contains 15 residues. Germline CDR1 and CDR2: SEHNR and FQNEAQ (reference sequence). In nucleotides, the CDR3 is TGTGCCAGCAGCCCCGGGGCAAGTCTCCCCTATGGCTACACCTTC. Its translation is CASSPGASLPYGYTF.

The rearrangement joins TRBV5-1 to TRBJ2-7, with D possibly matching TRBD1 (5 bases). The CDR3 totals 14 residues. Germline V gives CDR1 SGHRS, CDR2 YFSETQ. The germline V and J ends were trimmed by 3 bases and 2 bases, with 12 bases remaining between them. CDR3 loop: CASSSTQVPYEQYF. The CDR3 DNA is TGCGCCAGCAGCTCGACACAGGTCCCCTACGAGCAGTACTTC.

This clonotype was found many times. The chain has TRBV9 and TRBJ2-2; D is possibly TRBD1 or TRBD2 (5 bases each). This CDR3 has 16 residues. V was cut by 4 bases and J by 0 bases, with 13 bases left in between. Germline V lookup: CDR1 SGDLS, CDR2 YYNGEE. CDR3 region: CASSPWGTANTGELFF. The DNA of the CDR3 is TGTGCCAGCAGCCCCTGGGGGACCGCGAACACCGGGGAGCTGTTTTTT. Supplemented by reference TRBV9 and TRBJ2-2, the full variable domain reads DSGVTQTPKHLITATGQRVTLRCSPRSGDLSVYWYQQSLDQGLQFLIQYYNGEERAKGNILERFSAQQFPDLHSELNLSSLELGDSALYFCASSPWGTANTGELFFGEGSRLTVL.

This sequence joins TRBV6-5 and TRBJ2-7; the match to TRBD1 covers 10 bases. This CDR3 is built from 15 residues. The germline gives CDR1 MNHEY, CDR2 SVGAGI. J was trimmed by 5 bases and V by 4 bases; bases with no gene match: 8. The CDR3 here is CASSSGGGTGDEQYF. The CDR3 nucleotides read TGTGCCAGCAGTTCCGGAGGAGGGACAGGGGACGAGCAGTACTTC.

The table lists this clonotype with many counts. The V and J genes are TRBV27 and TRBJ1-2; 7 bases align to TRBD1. This CDR3 contains 13 residues. Germline V gene sequence: CDR1 MNHEY, CDR2 SMNVEV (reference sequence). V dropped 2 bases and J dropped 8; count of bases not matched to a gene: 5. The CDR3: CASSLKRGQGYTF. The CDR3 nucleotides are TGTGCCAGCAGTTTAAAGAGGGGGCAGGGCTACACCTTC.

This clonotype turned up a few times. The V call is TRBV6-5, the J call TRBJ2-7; 7 nucleotides match TRBD2. CDR1 is MNHEY, CDR2 SVGAGI, per germline. V trimming: 2 bases; J trimming: 2 bases; junction bases outside the gene matches: 6. This CDR3 is built from 15 residues. CDR3 residues: CASSYGGGGTYEQYF. CDR3 bases: TGTGCCAGCAGTTACGGTGGCGGGGGAACCTACGAGCAGTACTTC.

This clonotype has a handful of counts. The chain has TRBV7-9 and TRBJ2-3, with a possible D match to TRBD1 (6 bases). V was trimmed by 8 bases and J by 5 bases, leaving 14 bases between them. The CDR3 is 13 amino acids. Germline V gene lookup returns CDR1 SEHNR and CDR2 FQNEAQ (reference sequence). In DNA form, the CDR3 reads TGTGCCAGCCCGGGACACCGGGGAGATACGCAGTATTTT. Encoded protein: CASPGHRGDTQYF.

There are a few counts of this clonotype. The V and J genes are TRBV12-5 and TRBJ1-5; D unclear. The CDR3 spans 13 residues. V dropped 4 bases and J dropped 9 bases, with 13 bases sitting between them. Germline V lookup: CDR1 LGHNT, CDR2 FRNRAP. In DNA, the CDR3 is TGTGCTAGTGGTTGGGGTGCGGTGGGGCCCCAGCATTTT. Its translation is CASGWGAVGPQHF.

The chain uses TRBV5-1 and TRBJ1-3; 10 bases map to TRBD1. CDR3 length: 14 residues. Looked up from germline, CDR1 is SGHRS and CDR2 is YFSETQ. Trimming removed 4 bases from V and 8 bases from J; junction bases left unmatched: 6. The CDR3 loop is CASSPGQGMHTIYF. The DNA for the CDR3 is TGCGCCAGCAGCCCGGGACAGGGGATGCACACCATATATTTT.

This clonotype was observed many times. This sequence joins TRBV3-1 and TRBJ2-7; tentatively, D is TRBD1 (6 bases). V dropped 3 bases and J dropped 0 bases, with 9 bases sitting between them. The germline gives CDR1 LGHDT, CDR2 YNNKEL (reference sequence). The CDR3 totals 14 residues. The CDR3 protein is CASSQGTLSYEQYF. The CDR3 DNA follows: TGTGCCAGCAGCCAGGGGACACTCTCCTACGAGCAGTACTTC.

This sequence joins TRBV10-1 and TRBJ2-3; 7 bases line up with TRBD2. Looked up from germline, CDR1 is WNHNN and CDR2 is SYGVQD (reference sequence). The CDR3 has 13 amino acids. The V gene end was trimmed by 6 bases and the J gene end by 5 bases; junction bases not matched to a gene: 5. CDR3: CASSGGTGDTQYF. The CDR3 nucleotides read TGCGCCAGCAGCGGGGGGACGGGAGATACGCAGTATTTT.

This chain connects TRBV6-2 or TRBV6-3 to TRBJ2-6; 8 bases line up with TRBD1. This CDR3 comprises 15 residues. After removal of 6 bases from V and 12 bases from J, the junction contained 13 bases not matched to a gene. Germline lookup yields CDR1 MNHEY and CDR2 SVGEGT. CDR3 bases: TGTGCCAGCAGGAAGATCGTAACAGGGGGGTCCGTCCTGACTTTC. Protein product: CASRKIVTGGSVLTF.

The gene calls are TRBV7-8 and TRBJ2-2, with 7 bases fitting TRBD1. The trim removed 4 bases at V and 9 bases at J, leaving 8 bases unmatched. There are 14 residues in the CDR3. The germline V gene encodes CDR1 SGHVS and CDR2 FQNEAQ. CDR3 sequence reads: CASSWDRIPRELFF. In DNA, the CDR3 is TGTGCCAGCAGCTGGGACAGAATACCTCGGGAGCTGTTTTTT.

Only a few counts were recorded for this clonotype. V and J are TRBV18 and TRBJ2-7; D remains unclear. Trimming took 3 bases from V and 4 from J, leaving 7 bases between them. The CDR3 extends over 12 amino acids. Germline CDR1 reads KGHSH; CDR2 reads LQKENI. In DNA, the CDR3 is TGTGCCAGCTCACCGCAAAATTACGAGCAGTACTTC. It is translated as CASSPQNYEQYF.

The V call is TRBV6-5, the J call TRBJ1-1; D is unresolved. This CDR3 is built from 13 residues. Germline V CDR1 and CDR2: MNHEY, SVGAGI. V lost 2 bases to trimming and J lost 4 bases, with 8 bases between them. The CDR3 coding sequence is TGTGCCAGCAGTTACGACGGCTTCACTGAAGCTTTCTTT. It codes for CASSYDGFTEAFF.

This clonotype occurred a few times. The CDR3 sequence: CASSLGEIMNTEAFF. The CDR3 DNA reads TGCGCCAGCAGTCTGGGGGAAATAATGAACACTGAAGCTTTCTTT. This rearrangement joins TRBV5-1 to TRBJ1-1; possible D gene TRBD1, 5 bases. The CDR3 runs to 15 residues. The germline V gene has CDR1 SGHRS and CDR2 YFSETQ. With 5 bases removed from V and 0 bases from J, the gap between germline ends came to 14 bases.

This clonotype was seen a few times. The chain employs TRBV6-1 and TRBJ2-3, with D perhaps being TRBD1 or TRBD2 (5 bases each). The CDR3 consists of 16 residues. The V and J ends lost 6 bases and 6 bases respectively, with 22 bases between them. Germline CDR1 and CDR2: MNHNS and SASEGT. The CDR3 region is CASRTLALLEGDTQYF. Written as DNA, the CDR3 is TGTGCCAGCAGGACCCTGGCTCTCCTCGAGGGGGATACGCAGTATTTT.

This clonotype was detected only a few times. This chain links TRBV12-5 with TRBJ2-5, with D perhaps TRBD1 (6 bases). Trimming removed 9 bases from V and 5 bases from J, with 10 bases in between. Germline loops: CDR1 LGHNT, CDR2 FRNRAP. This CDR3 contains 11 residues. CDR3 region: CASATGETQYF. The CDR3 nucleotides are TGTGCTAGCGCCACAGGGGAGACCCAGTACTTC.

The J gene is TRBJ1-6, the V gene TRBV7-9; D is uncertain. Germline CDR1 is SEHNR and CDR2 is FQNEAQ (reference sequence). The CDR3 has 12 residues. Trimming stripped 5 bases from V and 14 bases from J, with 13 bases between. CDR3 DNA sequence: TGTGCCAGCAGCCCCCAGTCGGGAACCCTCCACTTT. Protein product: CASSPQSGTLHF.

This clonotype was picked up a small number of times. The chain links TRBV3-1 to TRBJ2-3; D gene uncertain. Germline CDR1 reads LGHDT; CDR2 reads YNNKEL (reference sequence). The CDR3 contains 14 residues. Trimming left V 3 bases short and J 7 bases short, with 14 bases between. The CDR3 region has the DNA TGTGCCAGCAGCCAGTTCGGCGCGCGGAATACGCAGTATTTT. Amino acids: CASSQFGARNTQYF.